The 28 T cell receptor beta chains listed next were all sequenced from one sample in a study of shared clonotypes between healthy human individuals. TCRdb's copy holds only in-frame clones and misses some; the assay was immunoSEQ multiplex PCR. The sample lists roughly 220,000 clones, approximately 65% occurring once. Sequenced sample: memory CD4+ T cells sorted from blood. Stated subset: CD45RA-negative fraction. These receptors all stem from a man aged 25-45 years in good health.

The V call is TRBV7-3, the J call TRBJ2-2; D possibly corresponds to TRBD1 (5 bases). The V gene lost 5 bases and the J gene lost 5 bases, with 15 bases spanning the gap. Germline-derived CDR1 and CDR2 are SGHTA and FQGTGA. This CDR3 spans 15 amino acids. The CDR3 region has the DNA TGTGCCAGCAGCCACGGGCAGGGAAGGACCGGGGAGCTGTTTTTT. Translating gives CASSHGQGRTGELFF.

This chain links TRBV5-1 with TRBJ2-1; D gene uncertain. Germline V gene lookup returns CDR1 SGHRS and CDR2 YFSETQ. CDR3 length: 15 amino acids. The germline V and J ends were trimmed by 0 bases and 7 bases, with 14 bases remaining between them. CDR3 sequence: CASSLGQPGLNEQFF. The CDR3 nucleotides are TGCGCCAGCAGCTTGGGGCAACCGGGTTTAAATGAGCAGTTCTTC. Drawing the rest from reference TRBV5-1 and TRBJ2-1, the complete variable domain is KAGVTQTPRYLIKTRGQQVTLSCSPISGHRSVSWYQQTPGQGLQFLFEYFSETQRNKGNFPGRFSGRQFSNSRSEMNVSTLELGDSALYLCASSLGQPGLNEQFFGPGTRLTVL.

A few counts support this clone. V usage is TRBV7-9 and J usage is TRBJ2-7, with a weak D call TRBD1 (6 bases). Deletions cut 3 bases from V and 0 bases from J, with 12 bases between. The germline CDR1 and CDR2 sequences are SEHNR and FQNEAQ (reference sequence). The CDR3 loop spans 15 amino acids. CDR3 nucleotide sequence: TGTGCCAGCAGCTTTGGACAGCCGGGCTCCTACGAGCAGTACTTC. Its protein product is CASSFGQPGSYEQYF. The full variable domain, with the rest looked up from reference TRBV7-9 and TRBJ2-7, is DTGVSQNPRHKITKRGQNVTFRCDPISEHNRLYWYRQTLGQGPEFLTYFQNEAQLEKSRLLSDRFSAERPKGSFSTLEIQRTEQGDSAMYLCASSFGQPGSYEQYFGPGTRLTVT.

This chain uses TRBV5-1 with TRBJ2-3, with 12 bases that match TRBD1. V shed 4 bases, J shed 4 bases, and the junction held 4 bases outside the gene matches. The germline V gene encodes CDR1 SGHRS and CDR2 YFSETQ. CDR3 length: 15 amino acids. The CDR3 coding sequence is TGCGCCAGCAGCGGGACAGGGGGCGGGGCAGATACGCAGTATTTT. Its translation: CASSGTGGGADTQYF.

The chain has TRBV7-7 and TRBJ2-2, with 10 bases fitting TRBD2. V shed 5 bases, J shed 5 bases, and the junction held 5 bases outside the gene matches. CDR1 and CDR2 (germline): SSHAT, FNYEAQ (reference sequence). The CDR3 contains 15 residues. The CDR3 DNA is TGTGCCAGCAGCGCGCTAGCGGGAGAGACCGGGGAGCTGTTTTTT. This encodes CASSALAGETGELFF.

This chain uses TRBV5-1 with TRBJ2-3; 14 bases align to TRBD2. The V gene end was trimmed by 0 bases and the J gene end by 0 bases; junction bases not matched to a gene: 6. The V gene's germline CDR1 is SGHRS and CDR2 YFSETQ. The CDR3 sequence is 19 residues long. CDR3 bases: TGCGCCAGCAGCTTGGGAAGACTAGCGGGAGGGAGTAGCACAGATACGCAGTATTTT. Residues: CASSLGRLAGGSSTDTQYF.

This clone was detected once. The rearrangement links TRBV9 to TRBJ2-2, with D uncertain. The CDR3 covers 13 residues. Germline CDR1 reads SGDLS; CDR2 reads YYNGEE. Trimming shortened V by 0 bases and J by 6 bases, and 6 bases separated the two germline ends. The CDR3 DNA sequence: TGTGCCAGCAGCGTAGGAACAGCCGGGGAGCTGTTTTTT. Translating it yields CASSVGTAGELFF. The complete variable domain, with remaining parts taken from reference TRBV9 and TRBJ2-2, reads DSGVTQTPKHLITATGQRVTLRCSPRSGDLSVYWYQQSLDQGLQFLIQYYNGEERAKGNILERFSAQQFPDLHSELNLSSLELGDSALYFCASSVGTAGELFFGEGSRLTVL.

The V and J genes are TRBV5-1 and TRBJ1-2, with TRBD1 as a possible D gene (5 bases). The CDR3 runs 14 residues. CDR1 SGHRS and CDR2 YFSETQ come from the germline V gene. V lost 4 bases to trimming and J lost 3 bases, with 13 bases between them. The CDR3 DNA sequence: TGCGCCAGCAGCCCCAGGCGAGGGGACTATGGCTACACCTTC. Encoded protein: CASSPRRGDYGYTF.

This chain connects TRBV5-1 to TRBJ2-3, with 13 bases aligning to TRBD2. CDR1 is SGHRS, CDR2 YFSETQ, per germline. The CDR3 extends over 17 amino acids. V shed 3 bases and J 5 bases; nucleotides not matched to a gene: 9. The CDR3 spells CASSYYGLAGAGDTQYF. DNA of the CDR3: TGCGCCAGCAGCTATTACGGACTAGCGGGAGCTGGAGATACGCAGTATTTT.

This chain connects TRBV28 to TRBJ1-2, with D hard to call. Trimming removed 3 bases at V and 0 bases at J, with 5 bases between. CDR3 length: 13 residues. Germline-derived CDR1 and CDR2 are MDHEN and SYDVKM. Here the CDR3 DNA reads TGTGCCAGCAGTTTTGGAACTAACTATGGCTACACCTTC. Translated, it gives CASSFGTNYGYTF.

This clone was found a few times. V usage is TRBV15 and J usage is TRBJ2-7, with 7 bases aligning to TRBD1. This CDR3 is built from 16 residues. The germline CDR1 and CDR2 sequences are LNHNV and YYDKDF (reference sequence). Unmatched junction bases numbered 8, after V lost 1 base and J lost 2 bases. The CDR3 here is CATSRAAMGTAYEQYF. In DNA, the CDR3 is TGTGCCACCAGCAGAGCTGCTATGGGGACAGCCTACGAGCAGTACTTC. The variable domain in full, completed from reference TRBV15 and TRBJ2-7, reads DAMVIQNPRYQVTQFGKPVTLSCSQTLNHNVMYWYQQKSSQAPKLLFHYYDKDFNNEADTPDNFQSRRPNTSFCFLDIRSPGLGDTAMYLCATSRAAMGTAYEQYFGPGTRLTVT.

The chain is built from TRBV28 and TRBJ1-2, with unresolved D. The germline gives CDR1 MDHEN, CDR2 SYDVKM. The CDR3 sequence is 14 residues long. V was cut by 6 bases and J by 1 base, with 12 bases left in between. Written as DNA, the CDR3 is TGTGCCAGCAGCCGGGGAGGGAGTAACTATGGCTACACCTTC. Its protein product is CASSRGGSNYGYTF.

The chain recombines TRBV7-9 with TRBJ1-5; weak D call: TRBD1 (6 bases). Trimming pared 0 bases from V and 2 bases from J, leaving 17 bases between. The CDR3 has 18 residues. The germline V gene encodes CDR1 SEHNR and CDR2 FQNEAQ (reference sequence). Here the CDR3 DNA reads TGTGCCAGCAGCTTAGCCAGGGGCCCTAGTGGGGGCAATCAGCCCCAGCATTTT. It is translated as CASSLARGPSGGNQPQHF.

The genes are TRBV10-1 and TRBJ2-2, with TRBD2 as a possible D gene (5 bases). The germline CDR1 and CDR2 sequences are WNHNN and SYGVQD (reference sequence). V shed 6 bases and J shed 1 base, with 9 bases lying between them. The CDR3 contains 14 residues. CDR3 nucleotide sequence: TGCGCCAGCAGGAGTAGCGTGAACACCGGGGAGCTGTTTTTT. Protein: CASRSSVNTGELFF.

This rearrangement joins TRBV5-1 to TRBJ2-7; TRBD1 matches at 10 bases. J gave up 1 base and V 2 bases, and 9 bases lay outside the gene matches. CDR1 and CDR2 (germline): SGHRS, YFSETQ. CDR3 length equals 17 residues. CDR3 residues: CASSLPRTGGFSYEQYF. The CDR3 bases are TGCGCCAGCAGCTTACCCAGGACAGGGGGTTTTTCCTACGAGCAGTACTTC.

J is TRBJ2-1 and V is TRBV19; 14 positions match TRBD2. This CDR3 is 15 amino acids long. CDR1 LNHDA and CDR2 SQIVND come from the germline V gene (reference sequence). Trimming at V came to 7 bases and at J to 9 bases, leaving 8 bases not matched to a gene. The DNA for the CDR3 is TGTGCCAGTACCGGGACTAGCGGGAGTGCGGGTGAGCAGTTCTTC. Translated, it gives CASTGTSGSAGEQFF.

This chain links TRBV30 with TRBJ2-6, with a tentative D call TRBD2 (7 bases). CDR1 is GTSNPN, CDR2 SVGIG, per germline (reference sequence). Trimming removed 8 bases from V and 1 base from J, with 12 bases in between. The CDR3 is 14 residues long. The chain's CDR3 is CAGGGISGANVLTF. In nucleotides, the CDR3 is TGTGCCGGGGGGGGCATTTCTGGGGCCAACGTCCTGACTTTC.

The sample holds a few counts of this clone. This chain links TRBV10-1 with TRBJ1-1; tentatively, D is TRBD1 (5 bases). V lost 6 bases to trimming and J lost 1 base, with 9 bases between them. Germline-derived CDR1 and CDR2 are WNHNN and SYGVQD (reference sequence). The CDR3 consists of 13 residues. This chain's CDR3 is CASRGDPNTEAFF. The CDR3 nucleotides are TGCGCCAGCAGAGGGGATCCGAACACTGAAGCTTTCTTT.

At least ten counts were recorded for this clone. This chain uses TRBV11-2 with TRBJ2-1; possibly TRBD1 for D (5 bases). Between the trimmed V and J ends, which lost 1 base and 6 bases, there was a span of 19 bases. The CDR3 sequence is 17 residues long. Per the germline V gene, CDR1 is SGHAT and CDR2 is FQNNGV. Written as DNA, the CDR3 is TGTGCCAGCAGCTTAGGTGGGGCTATACAACCCCGCAATGAGCAGTTCTTC. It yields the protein CASSLGGAIQPRNEQFF. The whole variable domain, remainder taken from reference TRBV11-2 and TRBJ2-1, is EAGVAQSPRYKIIEKRQSVAFWCNPISGHATLYWYQQILGQGPKLLIQFQNNGVVDDSQLPKDRFSAERLKGVDSTLKIQPAKLEDSAVYLCASSLGGAIQPRNEQFFGPGTRLTVL.

This CDR3 is CASDRRGDEQYF. The CDR3, as DNA: TGTGCCAGCGATAGACGAGGCGACGAGCAGTACTTC. V gene TRBV6-1 combines with J gene TRBJ2-7, with D unclear. Germline CDR1 is MNHNS and CDR2 is SASEGT. Trimming took off 8 bases at V and 5 bases at J, with 13 bases between the two ends. This CDR3 is built from 12 residues.

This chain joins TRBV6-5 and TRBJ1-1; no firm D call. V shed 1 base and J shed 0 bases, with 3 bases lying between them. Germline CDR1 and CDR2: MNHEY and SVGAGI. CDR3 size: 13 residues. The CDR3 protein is CASSYLLNTEAFF. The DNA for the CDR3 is TGTGCCAGCAGTTACTTGCTGAACACTGAAGCTTTCTTT.

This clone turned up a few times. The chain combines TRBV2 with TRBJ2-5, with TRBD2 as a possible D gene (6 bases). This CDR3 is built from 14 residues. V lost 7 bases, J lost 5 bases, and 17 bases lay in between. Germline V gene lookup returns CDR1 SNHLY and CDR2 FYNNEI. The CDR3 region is CASTFDGRRETQYF. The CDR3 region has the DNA TGTGCCAGCACCTTTGACGGGAGAAGGGAGACCCAGTACTTC.

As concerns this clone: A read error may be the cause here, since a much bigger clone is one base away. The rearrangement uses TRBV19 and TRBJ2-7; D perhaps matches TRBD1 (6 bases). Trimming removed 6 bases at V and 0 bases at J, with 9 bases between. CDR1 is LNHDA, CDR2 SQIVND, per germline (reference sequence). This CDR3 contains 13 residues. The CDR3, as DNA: TGTGCCAGTAGGAGACAGGCCTCCTACGAGCAGTACTTC. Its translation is CASRRQASYEQYF.

CDR3 in DNA: TGTGCCAGCAGTGATGTGGGGGGGGCGGATACGCAGTATTTT. Amino acids: CASSDVGGADTQYF. J is TRBJ2-3 and V is TRBV2, with D tentatively TRBD2 (7 bases). Per germline, CDR1 SNHLY and CDR2 FYNNEI. The CDR3 sequence is 14 residues long. Trimming took off 3 bases at V and 6 bases at J, with 13 bases between the two ends.

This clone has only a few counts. The CDR3 reads CASSGLWDRVGPSYEQYF. In DNA, the CDR3 is TGTGCCAGCAGTGGCCTGTGGGACAGGGTAGGTCCATCCTACGAGCAGTACTTC. This chain joins TRBV28 and TRBJ2-7; 9 nucleotides line up with TRBD1. The germline V gene encodes CDR1 MDHEN and CDR2 SYDVKM. The CDR3 consists of 18 residues. J lost 1 base, V lost 5 bases, and 15 bases had no gene match.

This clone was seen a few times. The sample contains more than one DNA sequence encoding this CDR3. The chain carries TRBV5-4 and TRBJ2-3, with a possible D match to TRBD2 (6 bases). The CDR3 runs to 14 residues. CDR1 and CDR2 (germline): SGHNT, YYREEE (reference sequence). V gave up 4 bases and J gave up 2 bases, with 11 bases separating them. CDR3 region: CASSRDSSTDTQYF. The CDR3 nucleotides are TGTGCCAGCAGCCGGGACTCGTCCACAGATACGCAGTATTTT. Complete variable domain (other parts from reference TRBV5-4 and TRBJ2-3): ETGVTQSPTHLIKTRGQQVTLRCSSQSGHNTVSWYQQALGQGPQFIFQYYREEENGRGNFPPRFSGLQFPNYSSELNVNALELDDSALYLCASSRDSSTDTQYFGPGTRLTVL.

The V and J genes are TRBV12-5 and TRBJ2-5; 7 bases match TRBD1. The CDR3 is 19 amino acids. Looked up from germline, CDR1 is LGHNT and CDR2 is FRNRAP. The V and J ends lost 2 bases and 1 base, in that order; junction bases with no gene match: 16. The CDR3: CASGLTSRGRGSSQETQYF. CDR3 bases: TGTGCTAGTGGTTTGACCTCCCGGGGCAGGGGGTCCTCCCAAGAGACCCAGTACTTC.

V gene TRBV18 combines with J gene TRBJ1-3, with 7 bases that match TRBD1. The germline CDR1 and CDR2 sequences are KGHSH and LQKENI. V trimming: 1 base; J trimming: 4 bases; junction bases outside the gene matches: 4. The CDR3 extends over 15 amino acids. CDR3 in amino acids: CASSPQKTGGNTIYF. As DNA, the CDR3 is TGTGCCAGCTCACCACAAAAGACAGGGGGAAACACCATATATTTT.